The count of the clone carrying this T cell receptor beta chain is one. Its target is not known. The entry originates in a study of cytomegalovirus exposure and HLA in healthy donors. Overall study results and limits: Associated with HLA alleles at 0.05 false discovery rate in a later analysis were around 17,000 TCR beta sequences.

The PCR ran on 60 Vbeta and 13 Jbeta primers. Sequencing used immunoSEQ multiplex PCR; TCRdb keeps in-frame clones, though not all of them. The profile covers about 160,000 clones, with approximately 78% appearing a single time and around 1.4% taken by the ten largest. This CDR3 region has 13 residues. V lost 5 bases and J 4 bases, leaving 11 bases between the germline ends. Germline assignment: CDR1 SGHVS and CDR2 FQNEAQ. The V call is TRBV7-8, the J call TRBJ1-2; perhaps TRBD1 as D (6 bases). This clonotype was sampled from a male donor in good health and CMV-seronegative. The sample taken for sequencing was PBMCs. The CDR3 DNA follows: TGTGCCAGCAGCACCGGGACACCCTATGGCTACACCTTC. Translation gives CASSTGTPYGYTF.